These T cell receptor beta chains were read from a single sample in a study of cytotoxic CD8 clonotypes in ibrutinib-treated CLL. Clones were sequenced by immunoSEQ multiplex PCR, and TCRdb holds only the in-frame ones, with some missing. The sample holds about 160,000 clones, around nine tenths seen once. The sample in question was PBMCs, obtained at disease progression, from a patient treated with ibrutinib. The source of these receptors is a human donor with chronic lymphocytic leukemia. Both conserved end residues are part of each CDR3. The D gene is left open where the match is weak. Part of the rows lack a size; the others show once, few, many or a class for expanded clones.

v_gene	d_gene	j_gene	abundance	CDR3aa	CDR3nt
TRBV6-1	.	TRBJ2-5	.	CASSAVQGTQYF	TGTGCCAGCAGTGCCGTCCAAGGGACCCAGTACTTC
TRBV30	TRBD2	TRBJ2-1	.	CAWNRREGLEQFF	TGTGCCTGGAACCGGCGGGAGGGCCTTGAGCAGTTCTTC
TRBV18	.	TRBJ1-2	.	CASSPPGDRNLYGYTF	TGTGCCAGCTCACCACCGGGCGACAGAAACCTTTATGGCTACACCTTC
TRBV9	.	TRBJ1-3	.	CASSVGGQLGNTIYF	TGTGCCAGCAGCGTAGGCGGACAGCTCGGAAACACCATATATTTT
TRBV19	.	TRBJ2-1	.	CASSIEASLNEQFF	TGTGCCAGTAGTATAGAAGCCAGCCTCAATGAGCAGTTCTTC
TRBV29-1	.	TRBJ1-2	.	CSVVFFWVQLPGYTF	TGCAGCGTTGTGTTTTTCTGGGTACAACTCCCTGGCTACACCTTC
TRBV4-3	.	TRBJ1-1	.	CASSQIPGGTEAFF	TGCGCCAGCAGCCAAATACCGGGGGGCACGGAAGCTTTCTTT
TRBV27	.	TRBJ1-1	few	CASSLSRVGNTEAFF	TGTGCCAGCAGTTTATCTAGGGTAGGGAACACTGAAGCTTTCTTT
TRBV5-1	TRBD1	TRBJ2-7	.	CASSPDRGRASYEQYF	TGCGCCAGCAGCCCGGACAGGGGGCGGGCGTCCTACGAGCAGTACTTC
TRBV13	.	TRBJ2-2	.	CASSLTLRDTGELFF	TGTGCCAGCAGCTTAACGTTGAGGGACACCGGGGAGCTGTTTTTT
TRBV7-9	.	TRBJ1-2	few	CASSNIDRKRYGYTF	TGTGCCAGCAGCAACATTGACAGGAAGCGCTATGGCTACACCTTC
TRBV5-1	.	TRBJ2-5	.	CASSLGVETQYF	TGCGCCAGCAGCTTGGGTGTAGAGACCCAGTACTTC
TRBV29-1	.	TRBJ1-1	.	CSVGRTANTEAFF	TGCAGCGTTGGAAGGACAGCGAACACTGAAGCTTTCTTT
TRBV5-1	.	TRBJ1-2	.	CASSLAADYGYTF	TGCGCCAGCAGCTTGGCGGCAGACTATGGCTACACCTTC
TRBV29-1	.	TRBJ1-2	.	CSVGLWGGGYGYTF	TGCAGCGTTGGACTCTGGGGAGGGGGGTATGGCTACACCTTC
TRBV9	TRBD1	TRBJ2-7	.	CASSVEGQGALEQYF	TGTGCCAGCAGCGTTGAGGGACAGGGGGCCCTCGAGCAGTACTTC
TRBV19	.	TRBJ2-1	.	CASSNRDWNTYEQFF	TGTGCCAGTAGTAACCGGGACTGGAACACCTATGAGCAGTTCTTC
TRBV28	.	TRBJ2-7	.	CASSATRYEQYF	TGTGCCAGCAGCGCTACGCGATACGAGCAGTACTTC
TRBV5-1	.	TRBJ2-7	.	CASSLVPAGRSYEQYF	TGCGCCAGCAGCTTGGTCCCGGCAGGGAGGTCCTACGAGCAGTACTTC
TRBV28	.	TRBJ1-4	.	CASSLERRTNEKLFF	TGTGCCAGCAGTTTAGAGCGGCGAACTAATGAAAAACTGTTTTTT
TRBV15	.	TRBJ1-1	.	CATREDYTEAFF	TGTGCCACCCGGGAGGACTACACTGAAGCTTTCTTT
TRBV30	TRBD2	TRBJ2-1	.	CAWSGLLWSSGKYNEQFF	TGTGCCTGGAGTGGCCTCCTTTGGTCTAGCGGGAAGTACAATGAGCAGTTCTTC
TRBV10-2	.	TRBJ2-2	once	CASHFSAALNTGELFF	TGCGCCAGCCATTTTTCAGCGGCATTGAACACCGGGGAGCTGTTTTTT
TRBV6-1	TRBD1	TRBJ1-5	.	CASSGRDRVDGNQPQHF	TGTGCCAGCAGTGGGCGGGACAGGGTTGACGGCAATCAGCCCCAGCATTTT
TRBV7-2	TRBD2	TRBJ2-7	.	CAGSSSPRASGYYEQYF	TGTGCCGGCAGCTCATCCCCCAGAGCTAGCGGGTACTACGAGCAGTACTTC
TRBV7-3	TRBD1	TRBJ1-2	once	CASSTQRGQGNYGYTF	TGTGCCAGCAGCACACAGAGAGGACAGGGAAACTATGGCTACACCTTC
TRBV11-2	.	TRBJ2-7	.	CASSLVTSPQGGFSYEQYF	TGTGCCAGCAGCTTAGTCACCTCCCCGCAGGGGGGGTTCTCCTACGAGCAGTACTTC
TRBV10-2	TRBD2	TRBJ2-2	.	CASNDLAGDGTGELFF	TGCGCCAGCAACGACCTAGCGGGAGATGGCACCGGGGAGCTGTTTTTT
TRBV4-2	TRBD2	TRBJ2-1	.	CASSQVNLGGREAEQFF	TGTGCCAGCAGCCAAGTAAACCTAGGCGGGAGGGAAGCTGAGCAGTTCTTC
TRBV30	.	TRBJ2-3	.	CACSRTPTDTQYF	TGTGCCTGTTCCAGGACGCCCACAGATACGCAGTATTTT
TRBV5-1	.	TRBJ1-4	.	CASSLGYRRDSNEKLFF	TGCGCCAGCAGCTTGGGTTACCGGAGGGATTCAAATGAAAAACTGTTTTTT
TRBV28	.	TRBJ1-2	.	CASSYRTYYGYTF	TGTGCCAGCAGTTACAGGACCTACTATGGCTACACCTTC
TRBV5-8	.	TRBJ2-3	.	CASSGTTPSGTDTQYF	TGTGCCAGCAGCGGCACGACCCCCTCGGGCACAGATACGCAGTATTTT
TRBV6-5	.	TRBJ1-1	.	CASSYSTGRNTEAFF	TGTGCCAGCAGTTACTCGACCGGGAGGAACACTGAAGCTTTCTTT
TRBV11-3	TRBD2	TRBJ2-7	.	CASSRPGTSGTYEQYF	TGTGCCAGCAGCCGCCCCGGGACTAGCGGGACCTACGAGCAGTACTTC
TRBV7-3	.	TRBJ1-1	once	CASSGRVNTEAFF	TGTGCCAGCAGCGGCAGGGTGAACACTGAAGCTTTCTTT
TRBV6-5	TRBD1	TRBJ1-5	.	CASSLRQGATNQPQHF	TGTGCCAGCAGTTTGAGACAGGGGGCTACCAATCAGCCCCAGCATTTT
TRBV4-2	.	TRBJ2-7	.	CASSSQGGYEQYF	TGTGCCAGCAGCTCCCAGGGGGGCTACGAGCAGTACTTC
TRBV15	TRBD1	TRBJ1-2	.	CATSGDRGLYGYTF	TGTGCCACCAGCGGGGACAGGGGACTCTATGGCTACACCTTC
TRBV4-1	.	TRBJ1-1	.	CASSPFPDTPNTEAFF	TGCGCCAGCAGCCCATTCCCAGACACGCCGAACACTGAAGCTTTCTTT
TRBV14	TRBD1	TRBJ2-3	.	CASSQGQGLTQYF	TGTGCCAGCAGCCAAGGACAGGGGCTTACGCAGTATTTT
TRBV28	.	TRBJ2-2	.	CASSYPTTNTGELFF	TGTGCCAGCAGTTATCCAACGACGAACACCGGGGAGCTGTTTTTT
TRBV6-1	.	TRBJ2-5	.	CASSEKGQETQYF	TGTGCCAGCAGTGAAAAAGGCCAAGAGACCCAGTACTTC